This TCR beta chain derives from a study of shared clonotypes between healthy human individuals. Cells designated naive CD8 were CD45RO-negative and were positively selected for CCR7, with terminally differentiated effector memory CD45RA+ cells excluded. Original methodology: In the immunoSEQ data, sequences were junction-only and lacked quality scores, so filtering differed. Profiling relied on immunoSEQ multiplex PCR, and the TCRdb table lists in-frame clones only, not all of them. Clone size and V and J calls were adopted from that table, with D and trimming inferred from the DNA. The sample contains about 2.1 million clones, about 93% of which appear only once. Trimming stripped 0 bases from V and 6 bases from J, with 10 bases between. Germline V lookup: CDR1 SGHRS, CDR2 YFSETQ. The CDR3 sequence is 14 residues long.

The source is a man between 18 and 29 years old in good health. Some clones in this sample may be carry-over from other donors' samples. V usage is TRBV5-1 and J usage is TRBJ1-5; D not resolved. The source material was naive CD8+ T cells from PBMCs. The CDR3 DNA sequence: TGCGCCAGCAGCTTGGACGGACGGGGTCAGCCCCAGCATTTT. Translated: CASSLDGRGQPQHF. The full variable domain, with the rest looked up from reference TRBV5-1 and TRBJ1-5, is KAGVTQTPRYLIKTRGQQVTLSCSPISGHRSVSWYQQTPGQGLQFLFEYFSETQRNKGNFPGRFSGRQFSNSRSEMNVSTLELGDSALYLCASSLDGRGQPQHFGDGTRLSIL.